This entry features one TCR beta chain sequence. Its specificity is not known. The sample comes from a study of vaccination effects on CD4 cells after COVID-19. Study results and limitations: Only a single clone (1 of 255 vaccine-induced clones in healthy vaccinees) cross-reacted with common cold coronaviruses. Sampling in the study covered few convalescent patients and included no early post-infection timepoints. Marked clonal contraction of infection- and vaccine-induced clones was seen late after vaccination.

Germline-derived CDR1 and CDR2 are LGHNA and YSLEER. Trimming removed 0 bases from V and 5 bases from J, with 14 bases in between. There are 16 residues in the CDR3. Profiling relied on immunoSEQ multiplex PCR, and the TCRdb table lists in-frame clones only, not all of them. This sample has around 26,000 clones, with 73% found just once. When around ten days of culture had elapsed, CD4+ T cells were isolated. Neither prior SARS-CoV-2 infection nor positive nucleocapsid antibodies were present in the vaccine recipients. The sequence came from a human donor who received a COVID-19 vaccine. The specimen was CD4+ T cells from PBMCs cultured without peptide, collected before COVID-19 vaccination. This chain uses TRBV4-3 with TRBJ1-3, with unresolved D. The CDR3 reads CASSQDPPVSRNTIYF. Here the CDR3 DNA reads TGCGCCAGCAGCCAAGATCCCCCAGTCTCAAGAAACACCATATATTTT.